This T cell receptor beta chain stems from a study of blood T cell repertoires in COVID-19. Study background: Italy, Spain and the United States were the sources of the convalescent and acute COVID-19 samples. The analysed material was cDNA or gDNA that came from T cells, B-cell-depleted T cells, or PBMCs.

Per the study methods: Cell counts per sample came from amplifying reference gene primers. Data came from immunoSEQ multiplex PCR; TCRdb stores just in-frame clones and leaves some out. That table gives V, J and clone size, and the DNA gave D and trimming. The sample shows some 300,000 clones, 87% of them seen only once. This clone was observed a single time. Looked up from germline, CDR1 is MNHEY and CDR2 is SVGEGT. The CDR3 is made up of 15 amino acids. The ends were cut back, 1 base at V and 9 bases at J, with 16 bases in the middle. This chain joins TRBV6-2 or TRBV6-3 and TRBJ2-1; D may be TRBD2 (7 bases). Sequenced: peripheral blood. The receptor's source is a young man with active or convalescent COVID-19. DNA for the CDR3: TGTGCCAGCAGTTACTTGGGGGGGCCAGAAACTGAGCAGTTCTTC. Translating it yields CASSYLGGPETEQFF.